This T cell receptor (beta chain) was identified in a study of memory CD4+ T cells and cytomegalovirus serostatus. Whole-study context: This sample comes from healthy Belgian adults, roughly 9 CMV seropositive, around 26 seronegative.

V shed 5 bases and J shed 1 base, with 14 bases lying between them. The CDR3 has 16 residues. CDR1 is SGHNT and CDR2 is YENEEA in the germline V gene. Produced via immunoSEQ multiplex PCR; TCRdb's table is partial and in-frame only. The data hold some 95,000 clones, with over 70% observed a single time. The study, taken as a whole, reports: CMV serostatus prediction reached median AUC roughly 0.95, or 0.91 with US-trained model.

This clone has only one observation. Its antigen is unidentified. The sort gate was single viable CD3+CD4+CD8-CD45RO+ cells for memory CD4+ T cells. Material for sequencing was memory CD4+ T cells from blood. The chain combines TRBV11-3 with TRBJ2-2, with a tentative D call TRBD1 (5 bases). The TCR comes from an adult in good health and CMV-seropositive. CDR3 residues: CASSPGHYQNTGELFF. CDR3 coding DNA: TGTGCCAGCAGCCCCGGACACTATCAGAACACCGGGGAGCTGTTTTTT.